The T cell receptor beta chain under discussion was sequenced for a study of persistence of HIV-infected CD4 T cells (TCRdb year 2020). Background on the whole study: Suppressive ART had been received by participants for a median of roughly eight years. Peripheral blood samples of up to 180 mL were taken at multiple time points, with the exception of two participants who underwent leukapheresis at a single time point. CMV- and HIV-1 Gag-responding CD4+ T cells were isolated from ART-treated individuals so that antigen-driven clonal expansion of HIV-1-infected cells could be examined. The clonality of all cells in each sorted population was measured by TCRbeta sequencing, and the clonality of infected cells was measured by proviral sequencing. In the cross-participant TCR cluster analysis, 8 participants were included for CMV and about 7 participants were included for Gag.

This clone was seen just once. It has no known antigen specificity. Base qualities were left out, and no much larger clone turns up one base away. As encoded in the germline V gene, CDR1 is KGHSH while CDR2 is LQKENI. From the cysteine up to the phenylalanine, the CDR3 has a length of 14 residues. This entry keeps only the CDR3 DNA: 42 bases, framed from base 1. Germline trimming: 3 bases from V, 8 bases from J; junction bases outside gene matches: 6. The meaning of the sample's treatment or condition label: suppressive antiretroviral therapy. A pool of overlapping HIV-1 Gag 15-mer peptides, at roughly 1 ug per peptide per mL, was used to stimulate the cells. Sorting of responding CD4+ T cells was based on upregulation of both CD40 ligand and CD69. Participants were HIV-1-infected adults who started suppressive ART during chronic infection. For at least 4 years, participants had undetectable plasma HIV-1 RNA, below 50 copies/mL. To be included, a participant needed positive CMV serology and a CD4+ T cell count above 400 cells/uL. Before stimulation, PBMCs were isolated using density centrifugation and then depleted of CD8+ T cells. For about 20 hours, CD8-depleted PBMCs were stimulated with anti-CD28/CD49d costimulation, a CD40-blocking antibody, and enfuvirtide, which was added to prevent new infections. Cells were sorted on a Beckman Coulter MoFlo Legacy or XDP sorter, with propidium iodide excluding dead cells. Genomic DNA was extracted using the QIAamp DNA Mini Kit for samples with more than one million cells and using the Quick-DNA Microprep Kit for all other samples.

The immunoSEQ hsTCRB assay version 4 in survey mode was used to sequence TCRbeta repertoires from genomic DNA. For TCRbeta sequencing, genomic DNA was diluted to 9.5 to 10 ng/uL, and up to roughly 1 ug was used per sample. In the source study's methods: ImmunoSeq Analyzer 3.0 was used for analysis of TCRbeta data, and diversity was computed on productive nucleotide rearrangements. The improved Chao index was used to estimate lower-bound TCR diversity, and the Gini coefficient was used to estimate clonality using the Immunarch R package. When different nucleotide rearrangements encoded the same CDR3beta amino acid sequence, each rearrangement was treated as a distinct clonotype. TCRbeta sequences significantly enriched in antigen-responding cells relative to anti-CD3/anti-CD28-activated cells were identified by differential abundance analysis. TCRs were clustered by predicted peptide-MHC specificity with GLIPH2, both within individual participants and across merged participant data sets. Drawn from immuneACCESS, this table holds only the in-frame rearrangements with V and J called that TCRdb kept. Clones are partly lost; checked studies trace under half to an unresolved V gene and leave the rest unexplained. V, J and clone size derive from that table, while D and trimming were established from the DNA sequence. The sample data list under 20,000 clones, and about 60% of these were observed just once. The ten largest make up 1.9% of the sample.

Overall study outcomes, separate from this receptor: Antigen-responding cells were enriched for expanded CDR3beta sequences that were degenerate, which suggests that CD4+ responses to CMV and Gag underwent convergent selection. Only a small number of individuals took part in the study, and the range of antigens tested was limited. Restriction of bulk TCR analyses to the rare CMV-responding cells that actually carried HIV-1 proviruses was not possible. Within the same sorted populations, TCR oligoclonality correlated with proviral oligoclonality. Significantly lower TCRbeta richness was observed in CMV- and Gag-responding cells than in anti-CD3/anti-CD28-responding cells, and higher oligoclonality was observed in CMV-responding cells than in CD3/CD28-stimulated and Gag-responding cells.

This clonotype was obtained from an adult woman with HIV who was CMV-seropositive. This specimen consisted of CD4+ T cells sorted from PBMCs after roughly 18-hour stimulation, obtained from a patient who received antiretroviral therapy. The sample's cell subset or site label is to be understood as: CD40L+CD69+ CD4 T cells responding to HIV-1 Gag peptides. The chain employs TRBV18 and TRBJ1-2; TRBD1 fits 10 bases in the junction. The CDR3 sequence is CASSPGQGKGGYTF. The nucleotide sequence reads TGTGCCAGCTCACCGGGACAGGGGAAAGGCGGCTACACCTTC.